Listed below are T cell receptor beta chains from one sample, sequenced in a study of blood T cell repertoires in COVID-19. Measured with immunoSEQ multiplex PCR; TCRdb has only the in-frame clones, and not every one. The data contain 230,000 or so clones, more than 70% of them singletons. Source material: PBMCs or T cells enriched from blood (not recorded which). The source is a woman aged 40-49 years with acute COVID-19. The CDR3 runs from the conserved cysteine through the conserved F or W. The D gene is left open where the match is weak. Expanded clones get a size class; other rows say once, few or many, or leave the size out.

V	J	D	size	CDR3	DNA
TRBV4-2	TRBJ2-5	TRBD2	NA	CASSQDQGAGAGETQYF	TGTGCCAGCAGCCAAGATCAAGGAGCGGGGGCGGGGGAGACCCAGTACTTC
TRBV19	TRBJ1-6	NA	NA	CATQEYGNSPLHF	TGTGCCACCCAAGAGTACGGTAATTCACCCCTCCACTTT
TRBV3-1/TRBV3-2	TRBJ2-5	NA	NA	CASSQEGGSLGTQYF	TGTGCCAGCAGCCAAGAGGGGGGATCCCTAGGGACCCAGTACTTC
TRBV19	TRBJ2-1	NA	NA	CASRGPGEQFF	TGTGCCAGTAGGGGTCCGGGAGAGCAGTTCTTC
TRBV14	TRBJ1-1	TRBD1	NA	CASSPLTGERTEAFF	TGTGCCAGCAGCCCCTTGACAGGGGAACGCACTGAAGCTTTCTTT
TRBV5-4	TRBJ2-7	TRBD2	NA	CASSLEVSGGASSYEQYF	TGTGCCAGCAGCTTGGAGGTTAGCGGGGGGGCCTCGTCCTACGAGCAGTACTTC
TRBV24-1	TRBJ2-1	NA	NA	CATSDTRRGGYNEQFF	TGTGCCACCAGTGATACAAGGAGGGGCGGGTACAATGAGCAGTTCTTC
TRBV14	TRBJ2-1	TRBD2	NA	CASSQEGDGRVPINEQFF	TGTGCCAGCAGCCAAGAGGGGGACGGGAGGGTGCCCATCAATGAGCAGTTCTTC
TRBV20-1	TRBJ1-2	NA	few	CSARDPVGYTF	TGCAGTGCTAGAGATCCAGTAGGCTACACCTTC
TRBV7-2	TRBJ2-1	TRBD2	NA	CASSYSGIVANEQFF	TGTGCCAGCAGCTATAGCGGGATAGTGGCCAATGAGCAGTTCTTC
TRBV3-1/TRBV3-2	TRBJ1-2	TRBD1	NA	CASSQGTGAGGYTF	TGTGCCAGCAGCCAAGGGACAGGGGCGGGTGGCTACACCTTC
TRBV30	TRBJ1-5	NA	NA	CAWSAQDQPQHF	TGTGCCTGGAGTGCCCAGGATCAGCCCCAGCATTTT
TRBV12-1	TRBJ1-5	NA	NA	CASSFRSRGQYSNQPQHF	TGTGCCAGCAGCTTTCGATCCCGAGGACAATATAGCAATCAGCCCCAGCATTTT
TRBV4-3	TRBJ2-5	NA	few	CASSQEYRAETQYF	TGCGCCAGCAGCCAAGAGTACAGGGCCGAGACCCAGTACTTC
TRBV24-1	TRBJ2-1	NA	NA	CATSGWDSYNEQFF	TGTGCCACCTCAGGGTGGGACTCCTACAATGAGCAGTTCTTC
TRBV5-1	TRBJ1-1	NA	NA	CASSLGTGVNTEAFF	TGCGCCAGCAGCCTCGGTACGGGGGTCAACACTGAAGCTTTCTTT
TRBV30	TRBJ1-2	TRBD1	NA	CAWSVGRGPGGYTF	TGTGCCTGGAGTGTAGGCAGGGGGCCAGGTGGCTACACCTTC
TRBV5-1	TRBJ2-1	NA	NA	CASTPEGGSYNEQFF	TGCGCCAGCACCCCAGAAGGGGGTTCCTACAATGAGCAGTTCTTC
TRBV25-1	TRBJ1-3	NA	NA	CASSRYPSGNTIYF	TGTGCCAGCAGTCGGTATCCCTCTGGAAACACCATATATTTT
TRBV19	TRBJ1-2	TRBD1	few	CASSIRQGSPGYGYTF	TGTGCCAGTAGCATACGACAGGGGTCCCCCGGCTATGGCTACACCTTC
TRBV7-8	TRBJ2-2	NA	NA	CASNLGVAGLGTGELFF	TGTGCCAGCAATCTCGGGGTCGCGGGGTTGGGCACCGGGGAGCTGTTTTTT
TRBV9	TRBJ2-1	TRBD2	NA	CASSADRGSSGRASMVEQFF	TGTGCCAGCAGCGCCGACAGGGGGTCTAGCGGGAGGGCCTCTATGGTTGAGCAGTTCTTC
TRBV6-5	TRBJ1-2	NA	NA	CASSRRDWRAGYTF	TGTGCCAGCAGTCGCCGGGACTGGAGAGCTGGCTACACCTTC
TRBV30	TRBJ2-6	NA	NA	CAWTGSGANVLTF	TGTGCCTGGACGGGCTCTGGGGCCAACGTCCTGACTTTC
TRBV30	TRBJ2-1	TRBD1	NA	CAWSVGQGGYNEQFF	TGTGCCTGGAGTGTCGGACAGGGGGGCTACAATGAGCAGTTCTTC
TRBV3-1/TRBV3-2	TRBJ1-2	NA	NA	CASSQEKMRGYTF	TGTGCCAGCAGCCAAGAGAAGATGAGAGGCTACACCTTC
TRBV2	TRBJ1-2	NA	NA	CASSGLRGYGYTF	TGTGCCAGCAGTGGTTTAAGGGGCTATGGCTACACCTTC
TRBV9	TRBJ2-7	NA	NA	CASSVELVAYEQYF	TGTGCCAGCAGCGTAGAGCTAGTGGCCTACGAGCAGTACTTC
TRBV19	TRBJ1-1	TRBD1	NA	CASSARGPGEAFF	TGTGCCAGTAGTGCTAGGGGGCCGGGTGAAGCTTTCTTT
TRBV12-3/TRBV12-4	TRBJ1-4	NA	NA	CASSLSEKLFF	TGTGCCAGCAGTTTAAGCGAAAAACTGTTTTTT
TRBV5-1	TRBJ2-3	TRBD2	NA	CASSSLGGGTDTQYF	TGCGCCAGCAGCTCTCTCGGCGGGGGGACAGATACGCAGTATTTT
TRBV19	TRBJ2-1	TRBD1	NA	CASSIVGQGDNEQFF	TGTGCCAGTAGTATAGTCGGACAGGGGGATAATGAGCAGTTCTTC
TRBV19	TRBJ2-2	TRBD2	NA	CASSIKLAGAGGELFF	TGTGCCAGTAGTATCAAACTAGCGGGAGCCGGCGGGGAGCTGTTTTTT
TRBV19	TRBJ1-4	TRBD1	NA	CASEDRGRDEKLFF	TGTGCCAGTGAGGACAGGGGGCGCGATGAAAAACTGTTTTTT
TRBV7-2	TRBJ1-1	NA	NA	CASSPAGRPNTEAFF	TGTGCCAGCAGCCCAGCGGGCAGACCGAACACTGAAGCTTTCTTT
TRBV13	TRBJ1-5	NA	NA	CASSLNRGLGQPQHF	TGTGCCAGCAGCTTGAATAGGGGATTAGGTCAGCCCCAGCATTTT
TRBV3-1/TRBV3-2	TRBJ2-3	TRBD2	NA	CASSRRLAGGTDTQYF	TGTGCCAGCAGCCGCCGACTAGCGGGAGGAACAGATACGCAGTATTTT
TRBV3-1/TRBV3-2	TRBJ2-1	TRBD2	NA	CASSPPGRRNLAGVDNEQFF	TGTGCCAGCAGCCCACCGGGCCGCCGTAATCTAGCGGGAGTCGACAATGAGCAGTTCTTC